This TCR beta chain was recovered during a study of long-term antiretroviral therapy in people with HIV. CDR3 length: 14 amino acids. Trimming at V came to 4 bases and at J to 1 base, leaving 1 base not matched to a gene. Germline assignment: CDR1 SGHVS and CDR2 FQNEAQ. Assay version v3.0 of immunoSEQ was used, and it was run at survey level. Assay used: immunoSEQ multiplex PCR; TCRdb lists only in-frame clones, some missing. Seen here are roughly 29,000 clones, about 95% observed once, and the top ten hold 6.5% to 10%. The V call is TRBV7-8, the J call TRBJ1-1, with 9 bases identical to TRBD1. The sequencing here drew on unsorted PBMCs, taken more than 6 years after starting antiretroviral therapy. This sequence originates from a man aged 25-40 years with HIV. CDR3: CASSSGQGNTEAFF. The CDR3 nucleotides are TGTGCCAGCAGCTCGGGACAGGGGAACACTGAAGCTTTCTTT.